This TCR beta chain was recovered during a study of shared clonotypes between healthy human individuals. Study context: Donors, aged 18 to 49, were two women and three men.

In regard to this clone: Its antigen is undetermined.

The study, taken as a whole, reports: As a rule, naive subsets had a larger estimated richness than memory subsets.

As handled by the study authors: ImmunoSEQ sequences covered only the junction and lacked quality scores; filtering therefore differed. Assay: immunoSEQ multiplex PCR; the TCRdb copy retains only in-frame clones and omits some. The V and J calls and clone size were taken over from that table, and D and trimming were inferred from the DNA. This sample has 2,100,000 or so clones, with roughly 95% found just once. Trimming removed 0 bases from V and 5 bases from J, with 11 bases in between. The CDR3 spans 14 residues. CDR1 and CDR2 (germline): SGHRS, YFSETQ. The sequenced material came from naive CD4+ T cells sorted from blood. Subset indicated: CD45RA+ positively selected. The chain couples TRBV5-1 to TRBJ1-2; D remains unclear. This clonotype was obtained from a man aged 18 to 35 in good health. DNA of the CDR3: TGCGCCAGCAGCTTGGAGGACGGTAAATATGGCTACACCTTC. This codes for CASSLEDGKYGYTF. Full variable domain (rest looked up from reference TRBV5-1 and TRBJ1-2): KAGVTQTPRYLIKTRGQQVTLSCSPISGHRSVSWYQQTPGQGLQFLFEYFSETQRNKGNFPGRFSGRQFSNSRSEMNVSTLELGDSALYLCASSLEDGKYGYTFGSGTRLTVV.